The source of this T cell receptor beta chain is a study of beta chain features in type 1 diabetes. Study-wide results and caveats: Sequencing of cDNA might inflate the share of cells that strongly express TCR.

Expressed TCRB transcripts were sequenced because the entire RNA isolate underwent reverse transcription. The data were produced by immunoSEQ multiplex PCR, yet TCRdb's version contains in-frame clones alone and is incomplete. The data contain about 350,000 clones, roughly 21% of them singletons. Trimming removed 3 bases at V and 4 bases at J, with 12 bases between. CDR1 and CDR2 (germline): SEHNR, FQNEAQ (reference sequence). This CDR3 comprises 14 residues. This clone came up a few times. Its specificity is unknown. This sequence was found in a woman under 30 in good health. The V and J genes are TRBV7-9 and TRBJ1-1, with no clear D. Sample: naive CD4+ T cells from blood. CDR3 nucleotide sequence: TGTGCCAGCAGCTTCGGGCAGGAGGGCACTGAAGCTTTCTTT. Its translation is CASSFGQEGTEAFF.